This TCR beta chain appears in the sequencing data of a study of T-cell memory formation after mild COVID-19. In regard to this clonotype: What it recognizes is unknown.

TCRdb fed the 5' RACE reads into MiXCR, producing one record per CDR3 protein. This sample has a few hundred thousand distinct CDR3 sequences; over 9.5% occur once, and the top ten carry roughly 3.2%. The CDR3 is made up of 14 amino acids. Germline V gene lookup returns CDR1 MNHEY and CDR2 SVGAGI. V shed 4 bases and J shed 7 bases, with 14 bases lying between them. Broader study findings: Clones which contracted sat mainly in CM and EM if CD4+, and in EMRA if CD8+.

The genes are TRBV6-5 and TRBJ1-5; D perhaps matches TRBD1 (5 bases). Sequenced material: PBMCs or a T cell subset sorted from them (not recorded which). The receptor was derived from a man younger than 30 who had mild COVID-19 (a few samples of this study predate the infection). Cell type and time point are not known. In DNA form, the CDR3 reads TGTGCCAGCAGTTCAGCAGGGTTAGCCCAGCCCCAGCATTTT. Protein sequence: CASSSAGLAQPQHF.